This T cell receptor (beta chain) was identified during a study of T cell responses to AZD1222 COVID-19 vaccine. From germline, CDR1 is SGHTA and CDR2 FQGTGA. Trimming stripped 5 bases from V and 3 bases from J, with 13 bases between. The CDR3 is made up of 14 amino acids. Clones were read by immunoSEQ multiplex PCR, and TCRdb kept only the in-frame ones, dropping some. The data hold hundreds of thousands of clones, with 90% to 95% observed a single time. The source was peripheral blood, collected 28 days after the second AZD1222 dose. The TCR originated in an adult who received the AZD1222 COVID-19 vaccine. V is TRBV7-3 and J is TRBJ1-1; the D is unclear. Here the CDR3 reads CASSPSGVDTEAFF. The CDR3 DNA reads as TGTGCCAGCAGCCCTAGTGGGGTAGACACTGAAGCTTTCTTT.